Detailed here is one TCR beta chain. Its antigen is unidentified. For every sample, 90,000 to 100,000 TCR templates were assayed. TCRdb keeps only in-frame clones here, not all; method: immunoSEQ multiplex PCR. Of some 97,000 clones in the sample, about 91% were seen once. This record belongs to a study of siplizumab effects on memory and regulatory T cells. Study-level findings and limits: Unstimulated subsets accounted for the mapping of only a minor share of the clones that were alloreactive. About 75-95% of proliferating CD4+ or CD8+ clones had no assignable naive or memory phenotype.

The junction had 10 bases not matched to a gene; V was cut back by 6 bases and J by 4 bases. The CDR3 loop spans 16 amino acids. The V gene's germline CDR1 is SNHLY and CDR2 FYNNEI. The chain links TRBV2 to TRBJ1-2; TRBD1 aligns across 11 bases. The sequence was collected from a human donor in good health. Sequenced material: Tregs sorted from blood. CDR3: CASRARGGTGGYGYTF. CDR3 bases: TGTGCCAGCAGAGCACGTGGGGGGACAGGGGGCTATGGCTACACCTTC.